The 10 T cell receptor beta chains reported below all come from one sample, sequenced in a study of blood T cell repertoires in COVID-19 (dated by TCRdb to about 2020). Library creation used the immunoSEQ multiplex PCR assay. Sourced from immuneACCESS, this table was stored by TCRdb with only in-frame sequences that have V and J called. A share of the clones is absent; for the studies checked, an unresolved V gene accounts for under half, and the remainder has no known explanation. The table for this sample lists 130,000 to 150,000 clones; about four fifths of them were counted only once. The top ten clones comprise about 9.3% of the sample. The specimen sequenced was peripheral blood. These receptors all stem from a woman older than 75 in a cohort sampled during active or convalescent COVID-19.

The chain employs TRBV19 and TRBJ2-2; the match to TRBD2 covers 8 bases. The ends lost 5 bases at V and 3 bases at J; junction bases unmatched: 11. This CDR3 spans 17 amino acids. Germline CDR1 and CDR2: LNHDA and SQIVND (reference sequence). In nucleotides, the CDR3 is TGTGCCAGTAGTCGCTTCGGGGGGGCAGTGTACACCGGGGAGCTGTTTTTT. Its protein is CASSRFGGAVYTGELFF. The full variable domain, its missing parts supplied by reference TRBV19 and TRBJ2-2, is DGGITQSPKYLFRKEGQNVTLSCEQNLNHDAMYWYRQDPGQGLRLIYYSQIVNDFQKGDIAEGYSVSREKKESFPLTVTSAQKNPTAFYLCASSRFGGAVYTGELFFGEGSRLTVL.

This chain links TRBV2 with TRBJ2-1, with D possibly being TRBD2 (6 bases). The CDR3 totals 16 residues. CDR1 and CDR2 from the germline V gene are SNHLY and FYNNEI. The V gene lost 4 bases and the J gene lost 2 bases, with 15 bases spanning the gap. This CDR3 reads CASSALLAAAYNEQFF. CDR3 sequence (DNA): TGTGCCAGCAGTGCGCTACTAGCCGCGGCCTACAATGAGCAGTTCTTC.

CDR3 sequence: CASSPRTGLTGPGAFF. Written as DNA, the CDR3 is TGCGCCAGCAGCCCCAGGACAGGACTAACCGGTCCGGGAGCTTTCTTT. The rearrangement links TRBV5-1 to TRBJ1-1, with 7 bases matching TRBD1. Trimming cost V 4 bases and J 10 bases; bases outside gene matches: 19. CDR3 length: 16 amino acids. Germline CDR1 is SGHRS and CDR2 is YFSETQ.

In DNA, the CDR3 is TGTGCCAGCAGCTCCTCCGGACAGGGCCTTCATGGCTACACCTTC. This gives the protein CASSSSGQGLHGYTF. This chain uses TRBV7-8 with TRBJ1-2, with TRBD1 matching over 8 bases. The CDR3 runs 15 residues. With V trimmed by 4 bases and J by 6 bases, 10 bases remained unmatched. CDR1 and CDR2 (germline): SGHVS, FQNEAQ.

The chain couples TRBV19 to TRBJ2-3; D unclear. The germline gives CDR1 LNHDA, CDR2 SQIVND (reference sequence). The V gene lost 6 bases and the J gene lost 6 bases, with 7 bases spanning the gap. The CDR3 loop spans 11 amino acids. The CDR3 loop reads CASSLVDTQYF. CDR3 nucleotide sequence: TGTGCCAGTAGCCTAGTGGATACGCAGTATTTT.

To note about this clone: Other DNA sequences in this sample translate to the same CDR3. The chain links TRBV3-1 (or the pseudogene TRBV3-2) to TRBJ2-5, with a weak D call TRBD2 (6 bases). CDR1 and CDR2 (germline): LGHDT, YNNKEL (reference sequence). Trimming stripped 2 bases from V and 5 bases from J, with 6 bases between. CDR3 length: 12 residues. The CDR3 DNA is TGTGCCAGCAGCCAACGGGGGGAGACCCAGTACTTC. Protein sequence: CASSQRGETQYF.

This chain links TRBV11-2 with TRBJ1-1, with no clear D. Germline CDR1 is SGHAT and CDR2 is FQNNGV. The CDR3 runs 15 residues. V was shortened by 0 bases and J by 4 bases, with 12 bases between the two germline ends. CDR3 in DNA: TGTGCCAGCAGCTTAGAGGAGAGGTTGTTCACTGAAGCTTTCTTT. Protein sequence: CASSLEERLFTEAFF.

The V call is TRBV7-9, the J call TRBJ1-4; a weak D match, TRBD1 (5 bases). Trimming took 5 bases from V and 5 from J, leaving 12 bases between them. Germline-derived CDR1 and CDR2 are SEHNR and FQNEAQ (reference sequence). The CDR3 length is 14 residues. For the CDR3, the DNA is TGTGCCAGCAGCCTAGGGACTATCAATGAAAAACTGTTTTTT. As protein: CASSLGTINEKLFF. Complete variable domain (other parts from reference TRBV7-9 and TRBJ1-4): DTGVSQNPRHKITKRGQNVTFRCDPISEHNRLYWYRQTLGQGPEFLTYFQNEAQLEKSRLLSDRFSAERPKGSFSTLEIQRTEQGDSAMYLCASSLGTINEKLFFGSGTQLSVL.

V is TRBV30 and J is TRBJ1-2, with D possibly TRBD1 on 6 matching bases. Germline CDR1 and CDR2: GTSNPN and SVGIG (reference sequence). The CDR3 has 16 residues. V was trimmed by 1 base and J by 1 base, leaving 16 bases between them. As DNA, the CDR3 is TGTGCCTGGAGTGCCGAACGGACAGCCTTTAACTATGGCTACACCTTC. This gives the protein CAWSAERTAFNYGYTF.

This sequence joins TRBV4-3 and TRBJ2-3; D is ambiguous. Germline V CDR1 and CDR2: LGHNA, YSLEER. The V end was cut by 8 bases, the J end by 3 bases, with 15 bases between. The CDR3 has 14 residues. CDR3 amino acids: CASGWAEQTDTQYF. Written as DNA, the CDR3 is TGCGCCAGCGGTTGGGCAGAACAAACAGATACGCAGTATTTT.